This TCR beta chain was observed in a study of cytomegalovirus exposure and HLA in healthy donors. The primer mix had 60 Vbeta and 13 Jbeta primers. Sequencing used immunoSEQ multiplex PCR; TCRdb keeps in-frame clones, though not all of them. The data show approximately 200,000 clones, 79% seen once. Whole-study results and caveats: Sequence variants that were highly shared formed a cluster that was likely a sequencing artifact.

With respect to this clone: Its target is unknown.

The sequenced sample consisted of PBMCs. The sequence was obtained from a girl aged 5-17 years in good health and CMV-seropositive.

The CDR3 coding sequence is TGCAGCGTTGCAGTAGCGGGGGAGATTCAGTACTTC. Translating it yields CSVAVAGEIQYF. This chain connects TRBV29-1 to TRBJ2-4; 9 bases match TRBD2. Germline V gene sequence: CDR1 SQVTM, CDR2 ANQGSEA. After removal of 4 bases from V and 10 bases from J, the junction contained 5 bases not matched to a gene. This CDR3 is 12 amino acids long.